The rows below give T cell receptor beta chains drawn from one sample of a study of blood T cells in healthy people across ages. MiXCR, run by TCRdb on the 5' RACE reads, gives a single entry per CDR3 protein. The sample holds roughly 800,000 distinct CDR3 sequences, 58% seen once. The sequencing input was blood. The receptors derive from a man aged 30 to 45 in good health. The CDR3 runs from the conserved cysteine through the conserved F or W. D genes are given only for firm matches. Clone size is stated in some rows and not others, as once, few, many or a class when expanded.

CDR3: CSASTVNQPQHF
DNA: TGCAGTGCTAGCACAGTGAATCAGCCCCAGCATTTT
size: .
V: TRBV20-1
D: .
J: TRBJ1-5

CDR3: CASSEYRAHKNIQYF
DNA: TGTGCCAGCAGTGAATACCGTGCCCACAAAAACATTCAGTACTTC
size: .
V: TRBV25-1
D: .
J: TRBJ2-4

CDR3: CASSTDFSGANVLTF
DNA: TGTGCCAGCAGTACGGACTTTTCTGGGGCCAACGTCCTGACTTTC
size: many
V: TRBV6-5
D: .
J: TRBJ2-6

CDR3: CASSSRQGGSPQYF
DNA: TGTGCCAGCAGCTCGAGACAGGGGGGAAGCCCTCAGTACTTC
size: .
V: TRBV9
D: TRBD1
J: TRBJ2-7

CDR3: CATKVDFGSYEQYF
DNA: TGTGCCACCAAGGTGGATTTCGGGAGTTACGAGCAGTACTTC
size: .
V: TRBV6-5
D: .
J: TRBJ2-7

CDR3: CAGSLGQNNSPLHF
DNA: TGTGCCGGCAGCTTGGGACAGAACAATTCACCCCTCCACTTT
size: .
V: TRBV7-9
D: TRBD1
J: TRBJ1-6

CDR3: CASSLGTGLLNTEAFF
DNA: TGTGCCAGCAGCTTAGGGACGGGACTGTTGAACACTGAAGCTTTCTTT
size: few
V: TRBV7-9
D: .
J: TRBJ1-1

CDR3: CASRPPGLGEQFF
DNA: TGTGCCAGCAGGCCACCGGGACTAGGAGAGCAGTTCTTC
size: .
V: TRBV7-2
D: TRBD2
J: TRBJ2-1

CDR3: CASSPTPLGGTDTQYF
DNA: TGCGCCAGCAGCCCTACTCCTCTGGGCGGCACAGATACGCAGTATTTT
size: .
V: TRBV5-1
D: .
J: TRBJ2-3

CDR3: CSATVLGTLYNEQFF
DNA: TGCAGTGCTACCGTTCTGGGGACCCTTTACAATGAGCAGTTCTTC
size: once
V: TRBV20-1
D: .
J: TRBJ2-1

CDR3: CASSQVGLAYNEQFF
DNA: TGTGCCAGCAGCCAAGTAGGACTAGCATACAATGAGCAGTTCTTC
size: .
V: TRBV4-2
D: TRBD2
J: TRBJ2-1

CDR3: CASSPLLGRNTEAFF
DNA: TGTGCCAGCAGCCCCCTCCTGGGGCGAAACACTGAAGCTTTCTTT
size: many
V: TRBV9
D: .
J: TRBJ1-1

CDR3: CSVGQGGSAPQHF
DNA: TGCAGCGTTGGGCAGGGGGGTAGTGCGCCCCAGCATTTT
size: few
V: TRBV29-1
D: TRBD1
J: TRBJ1-5

CDR3: CASSQTQGTDGYTF
DNA: TGTGCCAGCAGCCAAACACAGGGAACGGATGGCTACACCTTC
size: once
V: TRBV14
D: .
J: TRBJ1-2

CDR3: CASSYRDGNQPQHF
DNA: TGTGCCAGCAGCTACCGGGACGGCAATCAGCCCCAGCATTTT
size: .
V: TRBV7-2
D: .
J: TRBJ1-5

CDR3: CAWRGDTSNYGYTF
DNA: TGTGCCTGGAGAGGGGACACATCTAACTATGGCTACACCTTC
size: .
V: TRBV30
D: .
J: TRBJ1-2

CDR3: CSAREAGPPGETQYF
DNA: TGCAGTGCTAGAGAAGCGGGACCCCCTGGGGAGACCCAGTACTTC
size: .
V: TRBV20-1
D: TRBD2
J: TRBJ2-5

CDR3: CASSIARGNEQFF
DNA: TGTGCCAGCAGCATAGCCAGGGGCAATGAGCAGTTCTTC
size: .
V: TRBV11-2
D: .
J: TRBJ2-1

CDR3: CASSQDIAGHSYEQYF
DNA: TGCGCCAGCAGCCAAGATATAGCGGGTCACTCCTACGAGCAGTACTTC
size: few
V: TRBV4-3
D: TRBD2
J: TRBJ2-7

CDR3: CASSSGPFSQETQYF
DNA: TGTGCCAGCAGCTCAGGACCTTTCAGTCAGGAGACCCAGTACTTC
size: few
V: TRBV5-5
D: .
J: TRBJ2-5

CDR3: CASSFRTRNLLGTQYF
DNA: TGTGCCAGCAGCTTCAGGACTAGAAACCTGCTGGGGACCCAGTACTTC
size: .
V: TRBV13
D: TRBD2
J: TRBJ2-5

CDR3: CASSERGGTGSPEQFF
DNA: TGTGCCAGCAGCGAGAGGGGCGGGACAGGGAGCCCTGAGCAGTTCTTC
size: .
V: TRBV9
D: TRBD1
J: TRBJ2-1

CDR3: CASNTAGQSTEQFF
DNA: TGTGCCAGCAACACCGCAGGGCAGTCTACTGAGCAGTTCTTC
size: .
V: TRBV28
D: .
J: TRBJ2-1

CDR3: CSDESGDVGGNTEAFF
DNA: TGCAGCGACGAATCAGGGGATGTAGGCGGGAACACTGAAGCTTTCTTT
size: .
V: TRBV29-1
D: .
J: TRBJ1-1

CDR3: CSVVSPHRELFF
DNA: TGCAGCGTTGTAAGCCCACATCGGGAGCTGTTTTTT
size: few
V: TRBV29-1
D: .
J: TRBJ2-2

CDR3: CASQSRTFQETQYF
DNA: TGTGCCAGCCAATCTCGGACCTTCCAAGAGACCCAGTACTTC
size: few
V: TRBV5-8
D: .
J: TRBJ2-5

CDR3: CASSEWVAGDFNEQFF
DNA: TGTGCCAGCAGTGAATGGGTAGCGGGAGACTTCAATGAGCAGTTCTTC
size: .
V: TRBV2
D: TRBD2
J: TRBJ2-1

CDR3: CASSPLGEPQHF
DNA: TGTGCCAGCAGTCCACTAGGTGAGCCCCAGCATTTT
size: .
V: TRBV12-3/TRBV12-4
D: .
J: TRBJ1-5

CDR3: CSVRQGTDTQYF
DNA: TGCAGCGTCCGACAGGGGACAGATACGCAGTATTTT
size: few
V: TRBV29-1
D: TRBD1
J: TRBJ2-3

CDR3: CASSYPEWTSLDTQYF
DNA: TGTGCCAGCAGTTACCCCGAATGGACTAGTTTGGATACGCAGTATTTT
size: .
V: TRBV6-6
D: TRBD2
J: TRBJ2-3

CDR3: CASTSAGGEQYF
DNA: TGTGCCAGCACCTCAGCGGGGGGCGAGCAGTACTTC
size: few
V: TRBV7-8
D: TRBD2
J: TRBJ2-7

CDR3: CASSLVTATTFF
DNA: TGTGCCAGCAGTTTAGTGACAGCGACAACTTTCTTT
size: .
V: TRBV12-3/TRBV12-4
D: .
J: TRBJ1-1

CDR3: CASSWDSSFNGYTF
DNA: TGCGCCAGCAGCTGGGACAGTTCTTTCAATGGCTACACCTTC
size: once
V: TRBV5-1
D: TRBD1
J: TRBJ1-2

CDR3: CASSYEAGGLYEQYF
DNA: TGTGCCAGCAGCTACGAGGCGGGGGGCCTCTACGAGCAGTACTTC
size: .
V: TRBV6-2/TRBV6-3
D: TRBD2
J: TRBJ2-7

CDR3: CASSPGASPYYGYTF
DNA: TGTGCCAGCAGCCCCGGCGCCAGTCCATACTATGGCTACACCTTC
size: few
V: TRBV7-9
D: .
J: TRBJ1-2

CDR3: CASSQEGATGTEAFF
DNA: TGCGCCAGCAGCCAAGAAGGAGCGACAGGCACTGAAGCTTTCTTT
size: .
V: TRBV4-3
D: .
J: TRBJ1-1

CDR3: CASARTGRDQNIQYF
DNA: TGTGCCAGCGCTCGGACAGGCAGGGATCAAAACATTCAGTACTTC
size: few
V: TRBV28
D: TRBD1
J: TRBJ2-4

CDR3: CASSPRTSTPFF
DNA: TGTGCCAGCAGTCCCCGGACTAGTACTCCGTTCTTC
size: .
V: TRBV6-2/TRBV6-3
D: TRBD2
J: TRBJ2-1

CDR3: CASSPPEGNEQFF
DNA: TGTGCCAGCAGCCCCCCGGAGGGGAATGAGCAGTTCTTC
size: few
V: TRBV6-5
D: .
J: TRBJ2-1

CDR3: CASTCLRTDKETQYF
DNA: TGTGCCAGCACTTGCCTTCGGACAGACAAAGAGACCCAGTACTTC
size: .
V: TRBV21-1
D: .
J: TRBJ2-5

CDR3: CASSYSGSLHQPQHF
DNA: TGTGCCAGCAGTTACTCCGGGTCCCTTCATCAGCCCCAGCATTTT
size: .
V: TRBV28
D: .
J: TRBJ1-5

CDR3: CASSLSRGQPQHF
DNA: TGTGCCAGCAGTTTAAGTCGAGGTCAGCCCCAGCATTTT
size: few
V: TRBV7-2
D: .
J: TRBJ1-5

CDR3: CASSVRGFGEKLFF
DNA: TGTGCCAGCAGCGTTAGGGGTTTTGGTGAAAAACTGTTTTTT
size: .
V: TRBV28
D: .
J: TRBJ1-4

CDR3: CAISGEQSQPQHF
DNA: TGTGCCATCAGTGGAGAACAGAGTCAGCCCCAGCATTTT
size: .
V: TRBV10-3
D: .
J: TRBJ1-5

CDR3: CASSELSGGEQFF
DNA: TGTGCCAGCAGCGAGCTTTCGGGGGGTGAGCAGTTCTTC
size: .
V: TRBV9
D: TRBD2
J: TRBJ2-1

CDR3: CASSFSGDTEAFF
DNA: TGTGCCAGCAGTTTCTCGGGGGACACTGAAGCTTTCTTT
size: few
V: TRBV12-3/TRBV12-4
D: .
J: TRBJ1-1

CDR3: CSARDWRDSETQYF
DNA: TGCAGTGCTAGAGATTGGCGGGACAGTGAGACCCAGTACTTC
size: .
V: TRBV20-1
D: .
J: TRBJ2-5

CDR3: CASSRLGSRGSSYNEQFF
DNA: TGTGCCAGCAGCCGGTTAGGCTCGCGGGGGAGCTCCTACAATGAGCAGTTCTTC
size: few
V: TRBV3-1
D: TRBD2
J: TRBJ2-1

CDR3: CATGGGIMDTQYF
DNA: TGTGCCACCGGAGGGGGGATAATGGATACGCAGTATTTT
size: .
V: TRBV15
D: .
J: TRBJ2-3

CDR3: CSAKRGREVEQYF
DNA: TGCAGTGCTAAGAGGGGCAGGGAAGTCGAGCAGTACTTC
size: .
V: TRBV20-1
D: .
J: TRBJ2-7

CDR3: CSATKNTEAFF
DNA: TGCAGTGCAACTAAGAACACTGAAGCTTTCTTT
size: .
V: TRBV20-1
D: .
J: TRBJ1-1